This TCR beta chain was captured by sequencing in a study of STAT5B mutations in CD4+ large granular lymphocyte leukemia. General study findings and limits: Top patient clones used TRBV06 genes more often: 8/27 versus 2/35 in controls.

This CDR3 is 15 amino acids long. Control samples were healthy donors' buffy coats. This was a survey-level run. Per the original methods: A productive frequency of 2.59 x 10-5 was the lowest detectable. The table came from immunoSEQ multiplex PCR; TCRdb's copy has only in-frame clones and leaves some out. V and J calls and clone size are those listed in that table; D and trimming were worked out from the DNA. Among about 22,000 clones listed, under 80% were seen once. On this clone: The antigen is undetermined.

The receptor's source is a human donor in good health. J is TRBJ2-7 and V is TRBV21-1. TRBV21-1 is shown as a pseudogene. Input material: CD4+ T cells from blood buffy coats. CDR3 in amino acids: CASSKAGTPTHGQYF. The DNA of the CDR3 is TGTGCCAGCAGCAAAGCGGGGACCCCTACACACGGGCAGTACTTC.